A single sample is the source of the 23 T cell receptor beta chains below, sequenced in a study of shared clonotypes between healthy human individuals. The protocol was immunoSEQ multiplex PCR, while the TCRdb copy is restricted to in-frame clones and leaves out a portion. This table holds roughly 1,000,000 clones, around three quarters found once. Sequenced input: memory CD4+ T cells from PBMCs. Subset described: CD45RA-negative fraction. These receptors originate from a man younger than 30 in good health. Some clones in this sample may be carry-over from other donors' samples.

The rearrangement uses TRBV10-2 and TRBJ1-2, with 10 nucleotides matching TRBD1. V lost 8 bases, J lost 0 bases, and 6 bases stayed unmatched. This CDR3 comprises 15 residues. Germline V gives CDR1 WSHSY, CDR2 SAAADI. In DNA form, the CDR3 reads TGCGCCAGCTCGAGAGGACAGGGGGCTAACTATGGCTACACCTTC. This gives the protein CASSRGQGANYGYTF.

CDR3 DNA sequence: TGTGCCACCAGCACCGGGGACACACTTATGGGTGAGCAGTTCTTC. Encoded protein: CATSTGDTLMGEQFF. The chain uses TRBV15 and TRBJ2-1; maybe TRBD1 (6 bases). The CDR3 sequence is 15 residues long. V lost 4 bases, J lost 9 bases, and 19 bases lay in between. Germline CDR1 LNHNV, CDR2 YYDKDF (reference sequence).

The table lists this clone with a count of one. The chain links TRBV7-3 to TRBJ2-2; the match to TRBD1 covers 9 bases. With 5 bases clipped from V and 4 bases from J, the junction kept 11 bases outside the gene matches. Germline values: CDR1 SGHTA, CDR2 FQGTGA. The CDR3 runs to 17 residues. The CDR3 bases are TGTGCCAGCAGCCCACCTAGGGGGACAGGGACCACCGGGGAGCTGTTTTTT. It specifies CASSPPRGTGTTGELFF.

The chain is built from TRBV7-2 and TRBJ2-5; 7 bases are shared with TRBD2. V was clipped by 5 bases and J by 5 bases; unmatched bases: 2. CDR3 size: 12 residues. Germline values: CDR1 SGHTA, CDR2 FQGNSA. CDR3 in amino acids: CASSVSGETQYF. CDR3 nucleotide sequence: TGTGCCAGCAGCGTTAGCGGGGAGACCCAGTACTTC. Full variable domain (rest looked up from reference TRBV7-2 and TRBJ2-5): GAGVSQSPSNKVTEKGKDVELRCDPISGHTALYWYRQSLGQGLEFLIYFQGNSAPDKSGLPSDRFSAERTGGSVSTLTIQRTQQEDSAVYLCASSVSGETQYFGPGTRLLVL.

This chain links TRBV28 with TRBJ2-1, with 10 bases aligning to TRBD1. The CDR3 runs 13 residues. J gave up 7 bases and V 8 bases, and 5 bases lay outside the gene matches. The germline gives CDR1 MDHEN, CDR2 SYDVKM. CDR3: CASRDRGRNEQFF. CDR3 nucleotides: TGTGCCAGCCGGGACAGGGGACGAAATGAGCAGTTCTTC. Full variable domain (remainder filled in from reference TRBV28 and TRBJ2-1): DVKVTQSSRYLVKRTGEKVFLECVQDMDHENMFWYRQDPGLGLRLIYFSYDVKMKEKGDIPEGYSVSREKKERFSLILESASTNQTSMYLCASRDRGRNEQFFGPGTRLTVL.

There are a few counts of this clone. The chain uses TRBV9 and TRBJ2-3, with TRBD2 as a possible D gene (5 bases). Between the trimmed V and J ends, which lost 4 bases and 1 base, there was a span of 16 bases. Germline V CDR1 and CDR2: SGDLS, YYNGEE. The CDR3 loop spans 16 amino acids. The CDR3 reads CASSTQEGSGTDTQYF. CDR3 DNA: TGTGCCAGCAGCACCCAAGAGGGCTCAGGCACAGATACGCAGTATTTT.

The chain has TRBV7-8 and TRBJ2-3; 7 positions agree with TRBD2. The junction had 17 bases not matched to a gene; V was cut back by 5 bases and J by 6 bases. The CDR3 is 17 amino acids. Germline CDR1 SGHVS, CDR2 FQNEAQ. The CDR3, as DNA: TGTGCCAGCAGCGCCCTCACTAGCGATTTGTCTTCCGATACGCAGTATTTT. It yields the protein CASSALTSDLSSDTQYF.

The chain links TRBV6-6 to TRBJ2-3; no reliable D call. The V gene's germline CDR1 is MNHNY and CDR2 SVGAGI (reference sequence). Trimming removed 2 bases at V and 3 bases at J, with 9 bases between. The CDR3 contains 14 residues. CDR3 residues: CASSYAGRTDTQYF. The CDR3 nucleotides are TGTGCCAGCAGTTACGCCGGAAGGACAGATACGCAGTATTTT.

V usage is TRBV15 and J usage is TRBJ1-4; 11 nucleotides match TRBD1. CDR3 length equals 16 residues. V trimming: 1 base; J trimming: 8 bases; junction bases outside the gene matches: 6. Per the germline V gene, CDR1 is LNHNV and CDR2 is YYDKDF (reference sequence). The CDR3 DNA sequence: TGTGCCACCAGCAGAGGAGGGGGACAGGGGGAAGAAAAACTGTTTTTT. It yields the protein CATSRGGGQGEEKLFF. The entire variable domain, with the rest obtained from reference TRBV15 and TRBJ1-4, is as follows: DAMVIQNPRYQVTQFGKPVTLSCSQTLNHNVMYWYQQKSSQAPKLLFHYYDKDFNNEADTPDNFQSRRPNTSFCFLDIRSPGLGDTAMYLCATSRGGGQGEEKLFFGSGTQLSVL.

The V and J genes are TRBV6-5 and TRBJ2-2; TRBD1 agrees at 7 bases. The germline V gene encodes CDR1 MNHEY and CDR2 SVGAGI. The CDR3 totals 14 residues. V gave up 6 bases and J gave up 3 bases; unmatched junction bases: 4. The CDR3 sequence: CASSRTGDTGELFF. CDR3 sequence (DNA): TGTGCCAGCAGCCGCACAGGGGACACCGGGGAGCTGTTTTTT.

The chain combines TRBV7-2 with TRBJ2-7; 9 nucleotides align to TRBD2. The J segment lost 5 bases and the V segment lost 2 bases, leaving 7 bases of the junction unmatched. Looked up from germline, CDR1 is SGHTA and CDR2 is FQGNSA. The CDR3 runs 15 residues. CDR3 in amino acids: CASSLNGREGDEQYF. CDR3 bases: TGTGCCAGCAGCTTAAACGGGCGGGAGGGCGACGAGCAGTACTTC.

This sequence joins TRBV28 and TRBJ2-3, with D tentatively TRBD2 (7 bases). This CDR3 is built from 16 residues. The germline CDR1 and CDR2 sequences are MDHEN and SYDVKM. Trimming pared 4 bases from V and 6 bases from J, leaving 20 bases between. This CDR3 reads CASSSSLGGVRDTQYF. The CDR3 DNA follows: TGTGCCAGCAGTTCATCACTAGGGGGGGTTCGGGATACGCAGTATTTT.

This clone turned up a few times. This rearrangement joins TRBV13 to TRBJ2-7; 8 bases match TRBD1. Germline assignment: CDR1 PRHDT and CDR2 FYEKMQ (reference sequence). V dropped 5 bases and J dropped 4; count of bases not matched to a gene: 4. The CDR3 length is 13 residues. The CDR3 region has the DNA TGTGCCAGCAGCCAGGGGGCGCAATACGAGCAGTACTTC. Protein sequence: CASSQGAQYEQYF.

The CDR3 loop reads CASSQSGTGKEGYTF. The CDR3 nucleotides are TGTGCCAGCAGTCAGTCGGGGACAGGGAAGGAAGGCTACACCTTC. V is TRBV28 and J is TRBJ1-2, with 9 bases identical to TRBD1. This CDR3 region has 15 residues. The J segment lost 8 bases and the V segment lost 5 bases, leaving 12 bases of the junction unmatched. Germline values: CDR1 MDHEN, CDR2 SYDVKM.

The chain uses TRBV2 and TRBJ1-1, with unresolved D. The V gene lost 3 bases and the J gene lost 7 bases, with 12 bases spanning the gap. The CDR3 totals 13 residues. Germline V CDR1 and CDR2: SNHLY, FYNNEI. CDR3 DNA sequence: TGTGCCAGCAGTGATGGCGGCATGGGTGAAGCTTTCTTT. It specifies CASSDGGMGEAFF. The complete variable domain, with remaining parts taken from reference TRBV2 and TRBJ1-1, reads EPEVTQTPSHQVTQMGQEVILRCVPISNHLYFYWYRQILGQKVEFLVSFYNNEISEKSEIFDDQFSVERPDGSNFTLKIRSTKLEDSAMYFCASSDGGMGEAFFGQGTRLTVV.

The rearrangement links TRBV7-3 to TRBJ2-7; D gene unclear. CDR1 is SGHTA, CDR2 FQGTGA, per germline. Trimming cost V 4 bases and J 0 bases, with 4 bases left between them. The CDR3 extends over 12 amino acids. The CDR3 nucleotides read TGTGCCAGCAGCTCAACCTCCTACGAGCAGTACTTC. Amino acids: CASSSTSYEQYF.

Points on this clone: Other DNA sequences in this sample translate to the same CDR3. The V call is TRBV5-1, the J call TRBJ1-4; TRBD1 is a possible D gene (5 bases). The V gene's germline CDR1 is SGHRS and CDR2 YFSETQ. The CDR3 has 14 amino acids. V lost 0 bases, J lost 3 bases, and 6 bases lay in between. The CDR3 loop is CASSLGQPNEKLFF. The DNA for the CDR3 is TGCGCCAGCAGCTTGGGACAGCCTAATGAAAAACTGTTTTTT.

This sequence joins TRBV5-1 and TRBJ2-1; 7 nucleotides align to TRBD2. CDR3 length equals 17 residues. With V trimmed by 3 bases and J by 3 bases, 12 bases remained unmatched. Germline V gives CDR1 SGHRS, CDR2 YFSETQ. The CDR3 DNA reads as TGCGCCAGCAGCTCATCCATAAGGGGAGGGGACTACAATGAGCAGTTCTTC. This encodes CASSSSIRGGDYNEQFF.

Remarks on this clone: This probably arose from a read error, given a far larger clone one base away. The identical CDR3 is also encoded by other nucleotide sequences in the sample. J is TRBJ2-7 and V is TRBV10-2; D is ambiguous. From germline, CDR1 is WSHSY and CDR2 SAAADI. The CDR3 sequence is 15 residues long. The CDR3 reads CASSESLARSYEQYF. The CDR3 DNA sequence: TGTGCCAGCAGTGAGTCTCTGGCCAGATCCTACGAGCAGTACTTC.

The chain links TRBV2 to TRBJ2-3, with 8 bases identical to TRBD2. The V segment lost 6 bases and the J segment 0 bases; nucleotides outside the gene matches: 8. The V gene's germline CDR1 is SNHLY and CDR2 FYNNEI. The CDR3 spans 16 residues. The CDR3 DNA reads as TGTGCCAGCAGCGGGGCGGGAGGCTCTAGCACAGATACGCAGTATTTT. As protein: CASSGAGGSSTDTQYF.

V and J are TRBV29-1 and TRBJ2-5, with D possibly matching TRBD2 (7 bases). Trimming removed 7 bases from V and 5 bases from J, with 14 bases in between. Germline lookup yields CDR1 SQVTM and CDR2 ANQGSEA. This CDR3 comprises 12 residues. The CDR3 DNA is TGCAGCGCCGAAGGGGGAGGGGAGACCCAGTACTTC. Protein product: CSAEGGGETQYF.

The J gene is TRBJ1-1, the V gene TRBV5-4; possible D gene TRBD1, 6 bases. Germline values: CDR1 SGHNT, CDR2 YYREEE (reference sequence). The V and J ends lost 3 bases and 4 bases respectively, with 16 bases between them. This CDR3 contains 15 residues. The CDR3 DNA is TGTGCCAGCAGCTCGATCTCAGGGGAGGGCACTGAAGCTTTCTTT. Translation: CASSSISGEGTEAFF.

CDR3: CASRPQTGDSRLAFF. In DNA form, the CDR3 reads TGTGCCAGCAGGCCGCAAACAGGGGACAGCAGGTTGGCTTTCTTT. The chain carries TRBV27 and TRBJ1-1, with 7 bases matching TRBD1. Germline values: CDR1 MNHEY, CDR2 SMNVEV (reference sequence). Trimming cost V 6 bases and J 11 bases; bases outside gene matches: 18. CDR3 length: 15 amino acids.